The 31 T cell receptor beta chains reported below all come from one sample, sequenced in a study of shared T cell receptors in the human thymus. Data came from immunoSEQ multiplex PCR; TCRdb stores just in-frame clones and leaves some out. The sample includes 630,000 or so clones, around 87% of them seen just once. These data were also filed under a second study, of human thymus T cells.

Sequences were obtained from thymocytes. Receptor source: a boy in the first two years of life with a congenital heart defect.

This chain joins TRBV12-5 and TRBJ2-7; perhaps TRBD1 as D (5 bases). V was pared by 8 bases and J by 2 bases, with 13 bases between. CDR1 and CDR2 (germline): LGHNT, FRNRAP. The CDR3 runs to 13 residues. CDR3 protein: CASSSRGTYEQYF. The CDR3 DNA reads as TGTGCTAGTTCAAGTAGGGGTACCTACGAGCAGTACTTC.

The rearrangement uses TRBV9 and TRBJ2-1; possibly TRBD2 for D (5 bases). The CDR3 has 14 amino acids. Trimming removed 0 bases at V and 5 bases at J, with 9 bases between. Germline-derived CDR1 and CDR2 are SGDLS and YYNGEE. The CDR3, as DNA: TGTGCCAGCAGCGTAGCCGGGGAAAACAATGAGCAGTTCTTC. It specifies CASSVAGENNEQFF. The full variable domain, completed using reference TRBV9 and TRBJ2-1, is DSGVTQTPKHLITATGQRVTLRCSPRSGDLSVYWYQQSLDQGLQFLIQYYNGEERAKGNILERFSAQQFPDLHSELNLSSLELGDSALYFCASSVAGENNEQFFGPGTRLTVL.

The chain uses TRBV28 and TRBJ1-1, with D hard to call. Trimming left V 6 bases short and J 1 base short, with 9 bases between. This CDR3 has 13 amino acids. CDR1 MDHEN and CDR2 SYDVKM come from the germline V gene. DNA of the CDR3: TGTGCCAGCAGCCAAACAGCGAACACTGAAGCTTTCTTT. It is translated as CASSQTANTEAFF.

The rearrangement links TRBV2 to TRBJ2-7; weak D call: TRBD1 (5 bases). CDR3 length equals 12 residues. In germline, CDR1 is SNHLY, CDR2 FYNNEI. V was trimmed by 7 bases and J by 1 base, leaving 8 bases between them. The chain's CDR3 is CASMQGSYEQYF. CDR3 nucleotide sequence: TGTGCCAGCATGCAGGGATCCTACGAGCAGTACTTC. Combining the CDR3 with reference TRBV2 and TRBJ2-7 gives the whole variable domain EPEVTQTPSHQVTQMGQEVILRCVPISNHLYFYWYRQILGQKVEFLVSFYNNEISEKSEIFDDQFSVERPDGSNFTLKIRSTKLEDSAMYFCASMQGSYEQYFGPGTRLTVT.

The genes are TRBV6-5 and TRBJ2-3, with 8 bases aligning to TRBD1. The V gene's germline CDR1 is MNHEY and CDR2 SVGAGI. Trimming removed 6 bases from V and 5 bases from J; junction bases left unmatched: 10. This CDR3 has 15 residues. The CDR3 DNA is TGTGCCAGCAGGTTAAAGACAGGGGCTAAAGATACGCAGTATTTT. As protein: CASRLKTGAKDTQYF.

This clone was seen once. The chain uses TRBV9 and TRBJ2-3; TRBD1 matches 10 bases. V gave up 0 bases and J gave up 3 bases; unmatched junction bases: 13. CDR1 is SGDLS, CDR2 YYNGEE, per germline. This CDR3 spans 19 amino acids. This CDR3 is CASSVGRAGTGVGTDTQYF. The CDR3 bases are TGTGCCAGCAGCGTAGGTCGGGCGGGGACAGGGGTCGGAACAGATACGCAGTATTTT.

The V call is TRBV19, the J call TRBJ1-3; 7 nucleotides agree with TRBD1. Trimming took 5 bases from V and 0 from J; bases not matched to a gene: 1. From germline, CDR1 is LNHDA and CDR2 SQIVND (reference sequence). This CDR3 spans 14 amino acids. As DNA, the CDR3 is TGTGCCAGTAGTGACAGGGACTCTGGAAACACCATATATTTT. Translating it yields CASSDRDSGNTIYF.

This chain joins TRBV28 and TRBJ2-1; the D is unclear. The CDR3 consists of 14 residues. The V end lost 3 bases, the J end lost 5 bases, and 11 bases lay between the germline ends. Germline V gene lookup returns CDR1 MDHEN and CDR2 SYDVKM. This chain's CDR3 is CASSFGVFHNEQFF. The CDR3 nucleotides are TGTGCCAGCAGTTTCGGAGTGTTCCACAATGAGCAGTTCTTC. Full variable domain (rest looked up from reference TRBV28 and TRBJ2-1): DVKVTQSSRYLVKRTGEKVFLECVQDMDHENMFWYRQDPGLGLRLIYFSYDVKMKEKGDIPEGYSVSREKKERFSLILESASTNQTSMYLCASSFGVFHNEQFFGPGTRLTVL.

The genes are TRBV28 and TRBJ1-4, with 7 bases that match TRBD1. CDR3 length equals 20 residues. Per the germline V gene, CDR1 is MDHEN and CDR2 is SYDVKM. Trimming cost V 2 bases and J 0 bases; bases outside gene matches: 15. In DNA form, the CDR3 reads TGTGCCAGCAGTTTACAGGTCTTAGGTTGGACAGGCACAACTAATGAAAAACTGTTTTTT. Its translation: CASSLQVLGWTGTTNEKLFF.

V gene TRBV4-1 combines with J gene TRBJ2-3; 10 nucleotides align to TRBD2. The CDR3 is 20 residues long. Germline loops: CDR1 MGHRA, CDR2 YSYEKL. V shed 0 bases, J shed 1 base, and the junction held 13 bases outside the gene matches. The CDR3 loop is CASSQEGPRTSGNRTDTQYF. The CDR3 DNA reads TGCGCCAGCAGCCAAGAGGGACCGCGCACTAGCGGGAACCGCACAGATACGCAGTATTTT.

The CDR3 nucleotides are TGCGCCAGCAGCCAAGTACCCGGGAGTGTAGAGACCCAGTACTTC. It yields the protein CASSQVPGSVETQYF. This chain uses TRBV4-1 with TRBJ2-5; the D gene is possibly TRBD2 (6 bases). Trimming stripped 1 base from V and 4 bases from J, with 13 bases between. Germline assignment: CDR1 MGHRA and CDR2 YSYEKL. The CDR3 is 15 amino acids.

The chain has TRBV28 and TRBJ2-7, with D possibly TRBD1 on 6 matching bases. This CDR3 region has 15 residues. Germline V gene data show CDR1 as MDHEN and CDR2 as SYDVKM. The V end lost 6 bases, the J end lost 2 bases, and 17 bases lay between the germline ends. CDR3 nucleotide sequence: TGTGCCAGCAGCCCCCCAGGACAGTTTACCTACGAGCAGTACTTC. Amino acids: CASSPPGQFTYEQYF.

This rearrangement joins TRBV30 to TRBJ1-6; 8 nucleotides line up with TRBD1. This CDR3 spans 14 amino acids. The ends lost 4 bases at V and 7 bases at J; junction bases unmatched: 6. The germline gives CDR1 GTSNPN, CDR2 SVGIG (reference sequence). In DNA form, the CDR3 reads TGTGCCTGGACTTTGGGACAGGAGAATTCACCCCTCCACTTT. As protein: CAWTLGQENSPLHF.

This rearrangement joins TRBV5-1 to TRBJ1-3, with 11 bases aligning to TRBD1. Germline values: CDR1 SGHRS, CDR2 YFSETQ. J gave up 0 bases and V 4 bases, and 6 bases lay outside the gene matches. CDR3 size: 17 residues. CDR3 coding DNA: TGCGCCAGCAGCAAGGACAGGGGGCCCGACTCTGGAAACACCATATATTTT. Translated, it gives CASSKDRGPDSGNTIYF. Full variable domain (outside the CDR3, taken from reference TRBV5-1 and TRBJ1-3): KAGVTQTPRYLIKTRGQQVTLSCSPISGHRSVSWYQQTPGQGLQFLFEYFSETQRNKGNFPGRFSGRQFSNSRSEMNVSTLELGDSALYLCASSKDRGPDSGNTIYFGEGSWLTVV.

On this clone: The same CDR3 arises from other DNA sequences in this sample as well. The chain uses TRBV5-1 and TRBJ1-6, with TRBD1 matching over 11 bases. The germline gives CDR1 SGHRS, CDR2 YFSETQ. The CDR3 covers 16 residues. V was clipped by 1 base and J by 10 bases; unmatched bases: 7. The CDR3 sequence is CASSLFPGQGESPLHF. The CDR3 DNA reads TGCGCCAGCAGCTTGTTTCCGGGACAGGGGGAATCACCCCTCCACTTT.

This clone showed up just a few times. In the same sample, other DNA sequences code for this CDR3. The chain is built from TRBV18 and TRBJ2-7; D call uncertain. V lost 3 bases to trimming and J lost 4 bases, with 10 bases between them. Germline V gene data show CDR1 as KGHSH and CDR2 as LQKENI. This CDR3 comprises 13 residues. This CDR3 reads CASSPRTGYEQYF. The CDR3 DNA reads as TGTGCCAGCTCACCCCGTACGGGTTACGAGCAGTACTTC. Complete variable domain (other parts from reference TRBV18 and TRBJ2-7): NAGVMQNPRHLVRRRGQEARLRCSPMKGHSHVYWYRQLPEEGLKFMVYLQKENIIDESGMPKERFSAEFPKEGPSILRIQQVVRGDSAAYFCASSPRTGYEQYFGPGTRLTVT.

This clone was seen once. The chain carries TRBV7-3 and TRBJ1-6; TRBD1 matches 9 bases. There are 19 residues in the CDR3. The germline V gene has CDR1 SGHTA and CDR2 FQGTGA. V shed 4 bases and J 4 bases; nucleotides not matched to a gene: 14. This chain's CDR3 is CASSYFSETGTGYNSPLHF. DNA for the CDR3: TGTGCCAGCAGCTACTTTTCTGAGACCGGGACAGGGTATAATTCACCCCTCCACTTT.

The rearrangement links TRBV6-5 to TRBJ2-7; TRBD2 might be the D (5 bases). Trimming cost V 6 bases and J 9 bases, with 21 bases left between them. The CDR3 is made up of 14 amino acids. Per germline, CDR1 MNHEY and CDR2 SVGAGI. CDR3 DNA sequence: TGTGCCAGCAGCCAAGGCCTCGGAGGCCGGGGGCAGTACTTC. Encoded protein: CASSQGLGGRGQYF.

This chain uses TRBV29-1 with TRBJ2-2; a weak D match, TRBD2 (6 bases). V was shortened by 4 bases and J by 1 base, with 10 bases between the two germline ends. Looked up from germline, CDR1 is SQVTM and CDR2 is ANQGSEA. The CDR3 consists of 14 residues. CDR3 sequence (DNA): TGCAGCGTTGCCCAGGGAGGGAACACCGGGGAGCTGTTTTTT. Protein: CSVAQGGNTGELFF.

This chain joins TRBV14 and TRBJ1-2; D is possibly TRBD1 (6 bases). This CDR3 comprises 17 residues. The V and J ends lost 0 bases and 4 bases respectively, with 18 bases between them. CDR1 and CDR2 from the germline V gene are SGHDN and FVKESK. The CDR3 region has the DNA TGTGCCAGCAGCCAAGATCTCCCGGGACACGGAATCTATGGCTACACCTTC. Amino acid sequence: CASSQDLPGHGIYGYTF. Looking up the rest from reference TRBV14 and TRBJ1-2 gives the full variable domain: EAGVTQFPSHSVIEKGQTVTLRCDPISGHDNLYWYRRVMGKEIKFLLHFVKESKQDESGMPNNRFLAERTGGTYSTLKVQPAELEDSGVYFCASSQDLPGHGIYGYTFGSGTRLTVV.

The rearrangement links TRBV5-6 to TRBJ2-3, with 8 bases that match TRBD2. J lost 9 bases, V lost 3 bases, and 21 bases had no gene match. CDR1 and CDR2 from the germline V gene are SGHDT and YYEEEE. The CDR3 extends over 18 amino acids. The CDR3 DNA reads as TGTGCCAGCAGCTCTGGTTTAGCGGGGAACCCTTCCCCGTTCACGCAGTATTTT. Its protein product is CASSSGLAGNPSPFTQYF.

The chain joins TRBV7-3 to TRBJ2-5; D perhaps matches TRBD2 (6 bases). Judging by the DNA end, TRBJ2-7 fits better; the J call may be wrong. The CDR3 consists of 15 residues. In germline, CDR1 is SGHTA, CDR2 FQGTGA. The CDR3: CASSFRAGGSYEQYF. CDR3 DNA: TGTGCCAGCAGCTTTAGGGCCGGGGGTAGCTACGAGCAGTACTTC.

The chain has TRBV5-5 and TRBJ1-2; 7 bases agree with TRBD1. Trimming at V came to 3 bases and at J to 6 bases, leaving 14 bases not matched to a gene. CDR1 and CDR2 from the germline V gene are SGHKS and YYEKEE (reference sequence). The CDR3 is made up of 16 amino acids. DNA for the CDR3: TGTGCCAGCAGCTCCGCACGAGGTGACAGGGAAGATGGCTACACCTTC. Amino acid sequence: CASSSARGDREDGYTF.

The V and J genes are TRBV19 and TRBJ1-5, with TRBD1 matching 7 bases. V lost 5 bases to trimming and J lost 0 bases; unmatched junction nucleotides: 10. The CDR3 has 17 amino acids. Germline V gene lookup returns CDR1 LNHDA and CDR2 SQIVND (reference sequence). The CDR3 loop reads CASSQGQEPYSNQPQHF. DNA for the CDR3: TGTGCCAGTAGTCAAGGACAGGAACCCTATAGCAATCAGCCCCAGCATTTT.

This chain connects TRBV29-1 to TRBJ1-1, with D perhaps TRBD1 (6 bases). Trimming shortened V by 7 bases and J by 2 bases, and 14 bases separated the two germline ends. There are 13 residues in the CDR3. The V gene's germline CDR1 is SQVTM and CDR2 ANQGSEA. The DNA of the CDR3 is TGCAGCGCATCCCTCGGGACAAACACTGAAGCTTTCTTT. Its protein is CSASLGTNTEAFF.

J is TRBJ2-7 and V is TRBV25-1; tentatively, D is TRBD2 (6 bases). This CDR3 has 13 amino acids. Trimming took off 3 bases at V and 3 bases at J, with 9 bases between the two ends. Germline loops: CDR1 MGHDK, CDR2 SYGVNS. The CDR3 loop is CASSDPRGYEQYF. CDR3 sequence (DNA): TGTGCCAGCAGTGACCCGCGGGGCTACGAGCAGTACTTC.

The chain combines TRBV6-1 with TRBJ1-3; 7 positions match TRBD1. The germline V gene has CDR1 MNHNS and CDR2 SASEGT. Germline trimming cut 4 bases from V and 5 bases from J; bases unmatched to any gene: 5. CDR3 size: 14 residues. The CDR3 is CASSGNRGRNTIYF. The CDR3 DNA is TGTGCCAGCAGTGGAAACAGGGGAAGAAACACCATATATTTT.

This chain uses TRBV29-1 with TRBJ2-1; 13 bases map to TRBD2. Germline V CDR1 and CDR2: SQVTM, ANQGSEA. The CDR3 spans 17 residues. V was pared by 6 bases and J by 0 bases, with 8 bases of the junction left unmatched. CDR3 protein: CSVPGTSGKSSYNEQFF. The CDR3 nucleotides read TGCAGCGTCCCCGGGACTAGCGGGAAAAGCTCCTACAATGAGCAGTTCTTC.

The chain employs TRBV6-1 and TRBJ2-5, with 8 bases identical to TRBD1. V was clipped by 8 bases and J by 5 bases; unmatched bases: 10. This CDR3 comprises 14 residues. Per the germline V gene, CDR1 is MNHNS and CDR2 is SASEGT. CDR3 DNA: TGTGCCAGCTTGAGGAGCAGGGGGCGGGAGACCCAGTACTTC. Protein sequence: CASLRSRGRETQYF.

The chain links TRBV7-9 to TRBJ2-1; TRBD2 aligns across 10 bases. The CDR3 runs to 12 residues. V gave up 10 bases and J gave up 8 bases; unmatched junction bases: 5. The germline gives CDR1 SEHNR, CDR2 FQNEAQ (reference sequence). In DNA form, the CDR3 reads TGTGCCAACGGGAGCGGGAGGGATGAGCAGTTCTTC. Its protein is CANGSGRDEQFF.

This chain connects TRBV19 to TRBJ1-2; 8 bases align to TRBD1. Germline CDR1 and CDR2: LNHDA and SQIVND (reference sequence). The CDR3 totals 15 residues. The V and J ends lost 4 bases and 3 bases, in that order; junction bases with no gene match: 7. As DNA, the CDR3 is TGTGCCAGTAGTAATGCCGAGGACAGGGACTATGGCTACACCTTC. This translates into CASSNAEDRDYGYTF. The full variable domain, rest sourced from reference TRBV19 and TRBJ1-2, is DGGITQSPKYLFRKEGQNVTLSCEQNLNHDAMYWYRQDPGQGLRLIYYSQIVNDFQKGDIAEGYSVSREKKESFPLTVTSAQKNPTAFYLCASSNAEDRDYGYTFGSGTRLTVV.